These 4 T cell receptor beta chains came from one sample sequenced in a study of shared clonotypes between healthy human individuals. Using immunoSEQ multiplex PCR, the repertoire was profiled, and TCRdb retains in-frame clones only, with some absent. The sample shows 2 million to 3 million clones, 90% to 95% of them seen only once. The specimen sequenced was naive CD4+ T cells from PBMCs. The subset: CD45RA+ positively selected. The receptors were sampled from a man between 18 and 29 years old in good health. Some clones in this sample may be carry-over from other donors' samples.

As for this clone: The junction departs from germline at one end; a sequencing error may be responsible. The chain combines TRBV28 with TRBJ2-7, with D possibly called TRBD1 or TRBD2 (5 bases each). The germline V gene encodes CDR1 MDHEN and CDR2 SYDVKM. This CDR3 has 11 amino acids. The CDR3 loop is CASDARGRRDF. DNA for the CDR3: TGTGCCAGCGACGCTCGGGGCAGGAGAGACTTC.

This chain joins TRBV28 and TRBJ1-3; maybe TRBD1 (6 bases). Germline V lookup: CDR1 MDHEN, CDR2 SYDVKM. This CDR3 spans 16 amino acids. V lost 6 bases and J lost 2, with 17 bases in between. Here the CDR3 reads CASRIQTTGTGNTIYF. For the CDR3, the DNA is TGTGCCAGCAGGATCCAAACTACAGGGACTGGAAACACCATATATTTT.

This chain uses TRBV9 with TRBJ2-1; perhaps TRBD2 as D (6 bases). The germline V gene encodes CDR1 SGDLS and CDR2 YYNGEE. The CDR3 is 14 residues long. V gave up 1 base and J gave up 9 bases, with 14 bases separating them. DNA for the CDR3: TGTGCCAGCAGCGTAAACCGGGACTCCAGTGAGCAGTTCTTC. Translating gives CASSVNRDSSEQFF.

The chain employs TRBV13 and TRBJ1-3; D remains ambiguous. The CDR3 consists of 15 residues. Germline V CDR1 and CDR2: PRHDT, FYEKMQ (reference sequence). The ends were cut back, 1 base at V and 0 bases at J, with 7 bases in the middle. The CDR3, as DNA: TGTGCCAGCAGCTTAGAAGGACCCTCTGGAAACACCATATATTTT. Amino acid sequence: CASSLEGPSGNTIYF.